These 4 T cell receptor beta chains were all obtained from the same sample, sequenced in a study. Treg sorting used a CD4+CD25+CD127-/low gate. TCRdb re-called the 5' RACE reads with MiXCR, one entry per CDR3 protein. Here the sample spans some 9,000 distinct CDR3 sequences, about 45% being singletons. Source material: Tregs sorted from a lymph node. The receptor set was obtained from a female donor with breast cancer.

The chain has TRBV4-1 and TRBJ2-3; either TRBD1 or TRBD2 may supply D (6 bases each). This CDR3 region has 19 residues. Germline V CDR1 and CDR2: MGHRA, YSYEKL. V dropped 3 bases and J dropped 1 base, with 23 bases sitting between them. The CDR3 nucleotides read TGCGCCAGCAGCCAGATTCGGGGGATCCACAGGGATCGCACAGATACGCAGTATTTT. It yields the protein CASSQIRGIHRDRTDTQYF.

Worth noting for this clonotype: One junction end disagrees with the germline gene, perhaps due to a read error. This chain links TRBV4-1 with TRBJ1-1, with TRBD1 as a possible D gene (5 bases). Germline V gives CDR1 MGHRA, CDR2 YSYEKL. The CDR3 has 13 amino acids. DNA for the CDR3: TGCGCCGGCAGCCAAGCAGGGTACACTGAAGCTTTCTTT. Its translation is CAGSQAGYTEAFF.

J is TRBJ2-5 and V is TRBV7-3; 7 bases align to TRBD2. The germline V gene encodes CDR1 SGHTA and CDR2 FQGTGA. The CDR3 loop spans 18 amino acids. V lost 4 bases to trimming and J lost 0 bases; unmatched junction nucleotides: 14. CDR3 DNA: TGTGCCAGCAGCTCACCAAGGATGATGCGGGAGAACCAAGAGACCCAGTACTTC. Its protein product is CASSSPRMMRENQETQYF.

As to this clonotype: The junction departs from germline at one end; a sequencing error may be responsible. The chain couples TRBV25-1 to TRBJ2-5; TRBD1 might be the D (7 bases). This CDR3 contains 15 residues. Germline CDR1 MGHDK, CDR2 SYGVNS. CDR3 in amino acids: CASSDSGRGHLTQYF. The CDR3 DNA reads TGTGCCAGTAGTGATAGCGGAAGGGGGCATCTGACCCAGTACTTC.